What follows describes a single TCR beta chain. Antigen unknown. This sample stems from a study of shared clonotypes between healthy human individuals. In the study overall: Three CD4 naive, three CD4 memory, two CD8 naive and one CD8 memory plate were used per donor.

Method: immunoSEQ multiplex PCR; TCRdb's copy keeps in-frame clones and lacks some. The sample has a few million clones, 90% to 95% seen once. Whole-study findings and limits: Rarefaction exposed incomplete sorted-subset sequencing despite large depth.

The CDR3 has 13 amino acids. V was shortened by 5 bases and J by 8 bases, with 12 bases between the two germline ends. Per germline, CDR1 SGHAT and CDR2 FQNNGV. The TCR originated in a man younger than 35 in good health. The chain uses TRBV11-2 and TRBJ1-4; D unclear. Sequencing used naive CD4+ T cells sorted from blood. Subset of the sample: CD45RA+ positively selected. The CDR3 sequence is CASSRQEGEKLFF. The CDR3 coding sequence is TGTGCCAGCAGCCGACAAGAGGGAGAAAAACTGTTTTTT.